The rows below give T cell receptor beta chains drawn from one sample of a study of beta chain features in type 1 diabetes. Profiling relied on immunoSEQ multiplex PCR, and the TCRdb table lists in-frame clones only, not all of them. The table shows hundreds of thousands of clones, with about 14% occurring only once. The sample consisted of naive CD4+ T cells from blood. Source of these receptors: a man younger than 35 in good health. Both conserved end residues are part of each CDR3. A D gene is named only where the DNA matches it firmly. Part of the rows lack a size; the others show once, few, many or a class for expanded clones.

v_call	j_call	clone_size	d_call	cdr3_aa	cdr3_nt
TRBV18	TRBJ2-1	NA	NA	CASSPRRSSYNEQFF	TGTGCCAGCTCACCGAGGAGGAGCTCCTACAATGAGCAGTTCTTC
TRBV6-5	TRBJ1-1	NA	TRBD1	CATTGDMNTEAFF	TGTGCCACGACAGGGGACATGAACACTGAAGCTTTCTTT
TRBV5-1	TRBJ2-3	NA	NA	CASSLDQGFLDTQYF	TGCGCCAGCAGCTTGGACCAGGGTTTTTTGGATACGCAGTATTTT
TRBV7-9	TRBJ2-5	few	NA	CASSLRIRGASLETQYF	TGTGCCAGCAGCTTACGGATCCGAGGGGCGAGTTTGGAGACCCAGTACTTC
TRBV7-2	TRBJ1-1	few	NA	CASSFSGGALNTEAFF	TGTGCCAGCAGCTTTTCCGGGGGGGCGTTGAACACTGAAGCTTTCTTT
TRBV7-2	TRBJ2-3	few	TRBD2	CASRRDWGGTDTQYF	TGTGCCAGCAGACGGGACTGGGGGGGGACAGATACGCAGTATTTT
TRBV7-7	TRBJ2-5	few	NA	CASSLSRQTETQYF	TGTGCTAGCAGCTTATCCCGACAGACAGAGACCCAGTACTTC
TRBV9	TRBJ2-4	few	TRBD1	CASRTGKNIQYF	TGTGCCAGTAGGACAGGCAAAAACATTCAGTACTTC
TRBV5-1	TRBJ2-5	NA	NA	CASSLYLPLQETQYF	TGCGCCAGCAGCTTGTACCTCCCCCTCCAAGAGACCCAGTACTTC
TRBV9	TRBJ2-3	NA	NA	CASSAPRGARVHTDTQYF	TGTGCCAGCAGCGCTCCCAGGGGGGCGCGGGTTCACACAGATACGCAGTATTTT
TRBV6-6	TRBJ1-3	NA	NA	CASNPSGNTIYF	TGTGCCAGCAACCCGTCTGGAAACACCATATATTTT
TRBV14	TRBJ1-2	few	NA	CASSQGIHKGNYGYTF	TGTGCCAGCAGCCAAGGGATCCATAAGGGGAACTATGGCTACACCTTC
TRBV9	TRBJ2-2	few	NA	CASSVVSPANTGELFF	TGTGCCAGCAGCGTAGTTTCTCCTGCGAACACCGGGGAGCTGTTTTTT
TRBV29-1	TRBJ2-5	few	NA	CSVDVERVAQYF	TGCAGCGTTGATGTAGAAAGAGTGGCCCAGTACTTC
TRBV15	TRBJ1-5	NA	NA	CATSGYGSLGNQPQHF	TGTGCCACCAGCGGATACGGGTCCCTAGGAAATCAGCCCCAGCATTTT
TRBV11-2	TRBJ2-1	NA	TRBD2	CASSLPGLAGVGEQFF	TGTGCCAGCAGCCTACCGGGACTAGCGGGGGTTGGCGAGCAGTTCTTC
TRBV5-4	TRBJ2-1	few	TRBD2	CASSLGSGGPAEQFF	TGTGCCAGCAGCTTGGGGAGCGGGGGACCGGCGGAGCAGTTCTTC
TRBV7-3	TRBJ1-1	few	NA	CASSFGRNTEAFF	TGTGCCAGCAGCTTCGGTCGGAACACTGAAGCTTTCTTT
TRBV6-5	TRBJ1-5	NA	NA	CASSRTGSNQPQHF	TGTGCCAGCAGCCGCACAGGGTCCAATCAGCCCCAGCATTTT
TRBV4-1	TRBJ2-2	NA	TRBD1	CASRAGQGKSRAGELFF	TGCGCCAGCAGAGCGGGACAGGGAAAAAGTAGGGCCGGGGAGCTGTTTTTT
TRBV7-9	TRBJ2-3	NA	NA	CASSLGAATDTQYF	TGTGCCAGCAGCTTAGGGGCGGCCACAGATACGCAGTATTTT
TRBV9	TRBJ2-2	few	TRBD2	CASSVGGGSLTGELFF	TGTGCCAGCAGCGTAGGTGGCGGGAGCTTGACCGGGGAGCTGTTTTTT
TRBV10-3	TRBJ1-2	NA	NA	CAITGSRDGYTF	TGTGCCATCACCGGGAGTAGGGATGGCTACACCTTC
TRBV6-5	TRBJ2-7	NA	NA	CASSYSALTYEQYF	TGTGCCAGCAGTTATTCGGCGTTAACCTACGAGCAGTACTTC
TRBV25-1	TRBJ2-3	NA	TRBD2	CASSERTSEDADTQYF	TGTGCCAGCAGTGAACGAACTAGCGAGGACGCAGATACGCAGTATTTT
TRBV7-2	TRBJ2-1	NA	TRBD2	CASSLAAGLAEPIEQFF	TGTGCCAGCAGCTTAGCCGCTGGACTAGCGGAGCCAATTGAGCAGTTCTTC
TRBV2	TRBJ1-1	few	NA	CASRPRYMNTEAFF	TGTGCCAGCAGACCCAGGTACATGAACACTGAAGCTTTCTTT
TRBV9	TRBJ2-7	NA	TRBD2	CASSVGLAGDRNEQYF	TGTGCCAGCAGCGTAGGACTAGCGGGGGACAGGAACGAGCAGTACTTC
TRBV9	TRBJ2-4	NA	NA	CASSHEEGSLAKNIQYF	TGTGCCAGCAGCCATGAGGAAGGGTCCTTAGCCAAAAACATTCAGTACTTC
TRBV7-2	TRBJ2-1	NA	NA	CASSLEGAGEQFF	TGTGCCAGCAGCTTAGAAGGAGCCGGTGAGCAGTTCTTC
TRBV9	TRBJ2-7	NA	TRBD1	CASTRDRGSYEQYF	TGTGCCAGCACCAGGGACAGGGGGTCCTACGAGCAGTACTTC
TRBV18	TRBJ1-1	few	NA	CASSPPGGRYTEAFF	TGTGCCAGCTCACCACCGGGTGGGAGGTACACTGAAGCTTTCTTT
TRBV7-9	TRBJ2-3	few	NA	CASTALDTQYF	TGTGCCAGCACGGCTCTCGATACGCAGTATTTT
TRBV5-8	TRBJ2-5	few	NA	CASSFGPMAQYF	TGTGCCAGCAGCTTCGGGCCCATGGCCCAGTACTTC
TRBV27	TRBJ1-5	NA	TRBD1	CASSPRQGAGNQPQHF	TGTGCCAGCAGTCCACGACAGGGGGCGGGCAATCAGCCCCAGCATTTT
TRBV7-9	TRBJ1-2	few	NA	CASSLDRTGYTF	TGTGCCAGCAGCTTAGACAGGACTGGCTACACCTTC